The next 21 T cell receptor delta chains were all read from a single sample in a study of gamma-delta T cells after stem cell transplantation. TCRdb re-called the RT-PCR reads via CATT. The profile covers about 11,000 delta-chain clones, with about two fifths appearing a single time and roughly 2.9% taken by the ten largest. Sequencing was performed on gamma-delta T cells. These receptors all come from a human donor. It is not recorded whose cells these are; they may come from a transplant donor.

This clone has more than one count but fewer than ten. This sequence joins TRDV3 and TRDJ1; 7 bases fit TRDD3. With 2 bases clipped from V and 0 bases from J, the junction kept 12 bases outside the gene matches. Per the germline V gene, CDR1 is TVYSNPD and CDR2 is GDNSRS (reference sequence). The CDR3 spans 16 residues. In DNA, the CDR3 is TGTGCCTTTCATACTGGGGCCTGTCGTGACACCGATAAACTCATCTTT. Protein sequence: CAFHTGACRDTDKLIF.

As regards this clone: Possible read error: a much larger clone is one base away. This chain connects TRDV2 to TRDJ3; no reliable D call. V lost 2 bases and J lost 0, with 13 bases in between. The CDR3 runs to 18 residues. CDR1 is GEAIGNYY and CDR2 is EKD in the germline V gene. In DNA, the CDR3 is TGTGCCTGTGACAAGGTGCGGGACCGCTCCTGGGACACCCGACAGATGTTTTTC. Translation gives CACDKVRDRSWDTRQMFF.

The chain couples TRAV29/DV5 to TRDJ1, with D possibly being TRDD3 (10 bases). The CDR3 is 18 residues long. From germline, CDR1 is NSMFDY and CDR2 ISSIKDK. DNA of the CDR3: TGTGCGTGCCCCTTCCTACGTTCTGGGGGATATGCCACCGATAAACTCATCTTT. It encodes CACPFLRSGGYATDKLIF.

The V call is TRAV29/DV5, the J call TRDJ1; TRDD3 agrees at 9 bases. The CDR3 length is 17 residues. The ends lost 0 bases at V and 0 bases at J; junction bases unmatched: 9. Germline V lookup: CDR1 NSMFDY, CDR2 ISSIKDK. The CDR3 spells CAASEPWGIEYTDKLIF. The CDR3 nucleotides are TGTGCAGCAAGCGAGCCCTGGGGGATTGAGTACACCGATAAACTCATCTTT. Using reference TRAV29/DV5 and TRDJ1 for the parts outside the CDR3, the full variable domain is DQQVKQNSPSLSVQEGRISILNCDYTNSMFDYFLWYKKYPAEGPTFLISISSIKDKNEDGRFTVFLNKSAKHLSLHIVPSQPGDSAVYFCAASEPWGIEYTDKLIFGKGTRVTVEP.

There are a few counts of this clone. This sequence joins TRDV3 and TRDJ1, with 9 bases matching TRDD3. CDR3 length: 16 residues. Trimming took 3 bases from V and 2 from J; bases not matched to a gene: 13. Germline V gene lookup returns CDR1 TVYSNPD and CDR2 GDNSRS (reference sequence). The CDR3 nucleotides are TGTGCCTTCAAGGGGGATACTGGGGAGAGAACCGATAAACTCATCTTT. Encoded protein: CAFKGDTGERTDKLIF.

The chain links TRDV1 to TRDJ1; 9 nucleotides align to TRDD3. This CDR3 comprises 21 residues. The V and J ends lost 2 bases and 4 bases, in that order; junction bases with no gene match: 23. Per germline, CDR1 TSWWSYY and CDR2 QGS. DNA for the CDR3: TGTGCTCTTGGGGAAGGTCCCAGAAGAGGGTACTGGGGGAGACAGGGCGATAAACTCATCTTT. The encoded protein is CALGEGPRRGYWGRQGDKLIF.

The chain has TRDV2 and TRDJ1; 9 bases fit TRDD3. J gave up 1 base and V 3 bases, and 11 bases lay outside the gene matches. This CDR3 has 17 residues. Germline-derived CDR1 and CDR2 are GEAIGNYY and EKD. The CDR3 reads CACDPRGGGYSTDKLIF. The CDR3 DNA is TGTGCCTGTGACCCCCGAGGAGGGGGATACTCCACCGATAAACTCATCTTT.

This clone was recorded a few times. V is TRDV3 and J is TRDJ1; TRDD3 aligns across 7 bases. The CDR3 has 15 residues. With 3 bases clipped from V and 0 bases from J, the junction kept 10 bases outside the gene matches. Germline V gene sequence: CDR1 TVYSNPD, CDR2 GDNSRS (reference sequence). The CDR3 loop reads CAFFDLGVDTDKLIF. The CDR3 bases are TGTGCCTTCTTCGACCTGGGGGTCGACACCGATAAACTCATCTTT.

This clone was seen only a few times. The rearrangement uses TRDV1 and TRDJ1; 12 bases fit TRDD3. Germline V CDR1 and CDR2: TSWWSYY, QGS. With V trimmed by 1 base and J by 3 bases, 21 bases remained unmatched. The CDR3 is 22 amino acids. The CDR3 DNA sequence: TGTGCTCTTGGGGAACAGCGCCTCCCGTGTACTGGGGGATACCGGAGGGCCGATAAACTCATCTTT. This codes for CALGEQRLPCTGGYRRADKLIF.

This clone was seen a few times. The chain recombines TRDV1 with TRDJ1, with 12 bases lining up with TRDD3. V dropped 5 bases and J dropped 4; count of bases not matched to a gene: 14. CDR1 is TSWWSYY, CDR2 QGS, per germline. The CDR3 consists of 18 residues. The CDR3 sequence: CALGFFSYWGILSDKLIF. CDR3 DNA sequence: TGTGCTCTTGGGTTTTTTTCCTACTGGGGGATACTAAGCGATAAACTCATCTTT.

The chain carries TRDV3 and TRDJ1; no clear D gene. Trimming cost V 4 bases and J 0 bases, with 24 bases left between them. CDR3 length equals 17 residues. The germline V gene encodes CDR1 TVYSNPD and CDR2 GDNSRS (reference sequence). CDR3 DNA: TGTGCCTGTTGCACCCTGGTGGAGCCCCAGTACACCGATAAACTCATCTTT. Translated: CACCTLVEPQYTDKLIF.

Of note for this clone: A much larger clonotype is one base distant, so this may be a read error. J is TRDJ2 and V is TRDV2; 11 positions agree with TRDD3. Germline values: CDR1 GEAIGNYY, CDR2 EKD. CDR3 size: 17 residues. The CDR3 sequence: CACDKRWGIRLAAKLFF. CDR3 nucleotides: TGTGCCTGTGACAAACGATGGGGGATACGCCTGGCAGCAAAACTCTTCTTT.

Regarding this clone: The germline gene is not matched at one end of the junction; a read error may be the cause. This sample includes further DNA sequences coding for the same CDR3. This chain links TRDV2 with TRDJ3; 7 nucleotides agree with TRDD3. CDR3 size: 18 residues. In germline, CDR1 is GEAIGNYY, CDR2 EKD. The CDR3 nucleotides read TGTGCCTGTGACAATACTGGGGTCCTCTCCTGGGACACCCGACAAATGTTTTTC. It specifies CACDNTGVLSWDTRQMFF.

CDR3 region: CAFIFYHDRPGKLIF. DNA of the CDR3: TGTGCCTTTATATTTTACCATGATCGTCCGGGTAAACTCATCTTT. The rearrangement uses TRDV3 and TRDJ1; D not resolved. The V and J ends lost 1 base and 7 bases respectively, with 22 bases between them. This CDR3 is 15 amino acids long. Germline CDR1 and CDR2: TVYSNPD and GDNSRS (reference sequence).

This chain links TRDV1 with TRDJ1; D gene unclear. The V and J ends lost 1 base and 1 base respectively, with 7 bases between them. The CDR3 consists of 14 residues. Germline assignment: CDR1 TSWWSYY and CDR2 QGS. CDR3 sequence reads: CALGEPILTDKLIF. CDR3 nucleotides: TGTGCTCTTGGGGAACCAATTCTCACCGATAAACTCATCTTT.

The chain combines TRDV2 with TRDJ1; TRDD3 agrees at 8 bases. V lost 2 bases and J lost 0; bases outside the gene matches: 19. CDR1 is GEAIGNYY and CDR2 is EKD in the germline V gene. The CDR3 sequence is 20 residues long. This CDR3 reads CACDSLTGGRRVLYTDKLIF. DNA for the CDR3: TGTGCCTGTGACAGCCTAACTGGGGGTCGAAGGGTCTTGTACACCGATAAACTCATCTTT.

This clone was seen a few times. The chain recombines TRDV1 with TRDJ1; 11 bases map to TRDD3. Germline-derived CDR1 and CDR2 are TSWWSYY and QGS. The junction had 27 bases not matched to a gene; V was cut back by 0 bases and J by 3 bases. The CDR3 loop spans 24 amino acids. The CDR3 DNA follows: TGTGCTCTTGGGGAACTGGGCGGATCGCCTACGCATCCCTGGGGGATACATTCTTCCGATAAACTCATCTTT. Its translation: CALGELGGSPTHPWGIHSSDKLIF.

The sample holds a few counts of this clone. The genes are TRDV1 and TRDJ1; 10 bases are a match to TRDD3. The V segment lost 6 bases and the J segment 0 bases; nucleotides outside the gene matches: 7. The CDR3 totals 16 residues. Germline CDR1 and CDR2: TSWWSYY and QGS. The CDR3 coding sequence is TGTGCTCTTGGATGGGGGATACTCTCCAACACCGATAAACTCATCTTT. Amino acid sequence: CALGWGILSNTDKLIF.

This clone was counted only a few times. The chain joins TRDV3 to TRDJ1; 11 bases map to TRDD3. Germline V lookup: CDR1 TVYSNPD, CDR2 GDNSRS (reference sequence). J gave up 0 bases and V 1 base, and 31 bases lay outside the gene matches. This CDR3 is built from 24 residues. CDR3 in DNA: TGTGCCTTTATTCGGCAAATCCTACCGAGGGGTTACTGGGGGATAGTACAGTACACCGATAAACTCATCTTT. Translation: CAFIRQILPRGYWGIVQYTDKLIF.

This clone was seen only a few times. A junction boundary mismatches the germline segment, possibly from a read error. The chain couples TRDV2 to TRDJ3; 9 nucleotides match TRDD3. Germline CDR1 GEAIGNYY, CDR2 EKD. The CDR3 spans 19 residues. In nucleotides, the CDR3 is TGTGCCTGTGGCACCATCTGGGGGATCTTCTCCTGGGACACCCGACAGATGTTTTTC. Translated: CACGTIWGIFSWDTRQMFF.

This clone was seen a few times. V usage is TRAV29/DV5 and J usage is TRDJ1, with 8 bases identical to TRDD3. Germline CDR1 reads NSMFDY; CDR2 reads ISSIKDK. This CDR3 spans 21 amino acids. The J segment lost 0 bases and the V segment lost 0 bases, leaving 22 bases of the junction unmatched. CDR3 sequence: CAASVFPYGNKLGGYTDKLIF. The CDR3, as DNA: TGTGCAGCAAGCGTCTTCCCATACGGGAACAAACTGGGGGGCTACACCGATAAACTCATCTTT.